This entry concerns a single T cell receptor beta chain. The antigen remains unidentified. Germline values: CDR1 MNHEY, CDR2 SVGEGT. Trimming cost V 0 bases and J 8 bases, with 13 bases left between them. This CDR3 region has 14 residues. In building TCR beta libraries, iRepertoire HTBI primers were used together with Arm-PCR of CDR3 regions. Each CDR3 protein gets one entry after TCRdb re-called the multiplex PCR reads with MiXCR. Among about 620,000 distinct CDR3 sequences, roughly 15% were seen once, and the ten largest hold 18%. The sample originates from a study of regulatory T cells in long-lasting Graves disease. Time point: newly diagnosed GD, antithyroid drugs for less than 3 months. PBMC RNA served as the TCR library source. Study-level findings and limits: Segments TRBV28, TRBJ1-2 and TRBJ2-5 showed preferential usage in persistent disease.

The sample also formed part of further work on T cells in Graves' hyperthyroidism and ophthalmopathy. That paper states: Diagnoses rested on clinical symptoms, serum thyroxine and TRAb, thyroid ultrasound and orbital computed tomography. An initial round of RT-PCR targeting the TCR CDR3 relied on the HTBI primer set.

The source of this sequence is a woman in her twenties or thirties with Graves disease. This chain joins TRBV6-2 or TRBV6-3 and TRBJ1-2; D might be TRBD1 (6 bases). Material: peripheral blood mononuclear cells (PBMCs), obtained at new diagnosis, from a patient treated with antithyroid drugs. CDR3 DNA: TGTGCCAGCAGTTACTCGGGGCAGGGGATCGGCTACACCTTC. Translated, it gives CASSYSGQGIGYTF.